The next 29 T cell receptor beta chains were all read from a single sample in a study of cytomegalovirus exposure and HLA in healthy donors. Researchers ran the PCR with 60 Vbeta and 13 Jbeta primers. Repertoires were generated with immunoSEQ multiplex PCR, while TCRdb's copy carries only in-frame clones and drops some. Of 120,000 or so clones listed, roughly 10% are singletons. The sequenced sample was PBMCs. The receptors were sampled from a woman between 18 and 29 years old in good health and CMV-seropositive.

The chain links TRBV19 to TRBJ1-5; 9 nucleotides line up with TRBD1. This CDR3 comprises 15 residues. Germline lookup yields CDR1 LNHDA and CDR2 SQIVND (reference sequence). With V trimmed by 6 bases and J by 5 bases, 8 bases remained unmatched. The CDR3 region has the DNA TGTGCCAGTAGCCTGGGACAGGGACGGGATCAGCCCCAGCATTTT. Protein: CASSLGQGRDQPQHF.

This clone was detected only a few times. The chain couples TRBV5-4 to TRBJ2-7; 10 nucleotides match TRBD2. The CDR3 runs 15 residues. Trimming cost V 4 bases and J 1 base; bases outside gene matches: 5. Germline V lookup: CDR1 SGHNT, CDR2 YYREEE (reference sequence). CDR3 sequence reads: CASSILAGESYEQYF. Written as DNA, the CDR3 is TGTGCCAGCAGCATCCTAGCGGGAGAATCCTACGAGCAGTACTTC.

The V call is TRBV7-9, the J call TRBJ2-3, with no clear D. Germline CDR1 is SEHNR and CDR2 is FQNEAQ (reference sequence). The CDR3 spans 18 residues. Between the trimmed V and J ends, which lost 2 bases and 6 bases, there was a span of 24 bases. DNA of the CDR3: TGTGCCAGCAGCTTAAGGAGCCCTAGTTCCTTTGTAATGGATACGCAGTATTTT. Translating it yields CASSLRSPSSFVMDTQYF. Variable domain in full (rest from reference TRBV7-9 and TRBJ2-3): DTGVSQNPRHKITKRGQNVTFRCDPISEHNRLYWYRQTLGQGPEFLTYFQNEAQLEKSRLLSDRFSAERPKGSFSTLEIQRTEQGDSAMYLCASSLRSPSSFVMDTQYFGPGTRLTVL.

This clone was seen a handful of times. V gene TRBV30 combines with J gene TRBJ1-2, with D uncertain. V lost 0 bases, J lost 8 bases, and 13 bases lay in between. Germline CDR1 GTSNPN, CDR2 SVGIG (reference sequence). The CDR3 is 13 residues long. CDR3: CAWSVLGGLGYTF. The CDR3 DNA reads TGTGCCTGGAGTGTACTAGGAGGGCTCGGCTACACCTTC.

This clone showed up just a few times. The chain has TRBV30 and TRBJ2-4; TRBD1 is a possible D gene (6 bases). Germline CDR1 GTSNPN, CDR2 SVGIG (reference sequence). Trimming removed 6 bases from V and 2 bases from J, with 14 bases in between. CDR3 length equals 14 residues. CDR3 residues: CACQSGVSKNIQYF. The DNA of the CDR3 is TGTGCCTGTCAATCAGGGGTGTCCAAAAACATTCAGTACTTC.

The CDR3 is CASSQAWDSYTGELFF. In nucleotides, the CDR3 is TGCGCCAGCAGCCAAGCTTGGGACTCTTACACCGGGGAGCTGTTTTTT. V is TRBV4-1 and J is TRBJ2-2; tentative D call: TRBD2 (6 bases). CDR3 length equals 16 residues. V shed 1 base and J shed 3 bases, with 12 bases lying between them. Germline V CDR1 and CDR2: MGHRA, YSYEKL.

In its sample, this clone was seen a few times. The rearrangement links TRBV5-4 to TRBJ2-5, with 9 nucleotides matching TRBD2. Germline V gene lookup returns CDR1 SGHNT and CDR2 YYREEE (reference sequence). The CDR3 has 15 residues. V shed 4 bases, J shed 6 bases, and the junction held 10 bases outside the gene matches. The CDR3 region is CASSAMIAGDKTQYF. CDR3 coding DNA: TGTGCCAGCAGCGCCATGATAGCGGGAGACAAGACCCAGTACTTC.

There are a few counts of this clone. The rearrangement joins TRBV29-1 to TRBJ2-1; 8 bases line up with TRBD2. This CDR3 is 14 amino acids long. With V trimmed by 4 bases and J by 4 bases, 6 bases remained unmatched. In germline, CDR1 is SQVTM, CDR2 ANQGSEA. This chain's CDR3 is CSVGPGLEYNEQFF. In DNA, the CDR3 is TGCAGCGTTGGACCGGGACTAGAATACAATGAGCAGTTCTTC.

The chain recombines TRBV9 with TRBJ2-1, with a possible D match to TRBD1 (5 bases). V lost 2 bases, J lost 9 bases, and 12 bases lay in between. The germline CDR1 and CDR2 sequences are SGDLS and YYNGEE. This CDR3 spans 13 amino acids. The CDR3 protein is CASSVGLDAEQFF. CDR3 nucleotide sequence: TGTGCCAGCAGCGTGGGGCTTGACGCTGAGCAGTTCTTC. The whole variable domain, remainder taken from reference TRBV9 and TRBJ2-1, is DSGVTQTPKHLITATGQRVTLRCSPRSGDLSVYWYQQSLDQGLQFLIQYYNGEERAKGNILERFSAQQFPDLHSELNLSSLELGDSALYFCASSVGLDAEQFFGPGTRLTVL.

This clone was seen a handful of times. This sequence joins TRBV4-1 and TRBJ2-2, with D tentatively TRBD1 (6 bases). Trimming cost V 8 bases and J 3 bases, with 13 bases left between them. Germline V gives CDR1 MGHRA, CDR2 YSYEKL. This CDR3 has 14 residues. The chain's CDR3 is CASSTGHHTGELFF. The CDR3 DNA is TGCGCCAGCTCGACAGGACACCACACCGGGGAGCTGTTTTTT.

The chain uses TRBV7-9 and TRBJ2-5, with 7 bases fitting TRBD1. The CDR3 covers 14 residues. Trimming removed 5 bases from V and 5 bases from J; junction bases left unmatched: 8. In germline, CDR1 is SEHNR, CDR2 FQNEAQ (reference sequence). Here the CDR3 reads CASSQSGGFETQYF. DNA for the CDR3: TGTGCCAGCAGCCAGTCAGGGGGTTTTGAGACCCAGTACTTC.

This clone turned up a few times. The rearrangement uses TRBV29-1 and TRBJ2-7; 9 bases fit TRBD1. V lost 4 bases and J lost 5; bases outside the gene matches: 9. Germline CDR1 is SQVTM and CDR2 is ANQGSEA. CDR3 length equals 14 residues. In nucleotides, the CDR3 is TGCAGCGTTGGACGGGACAGGGCTATCCACGAGCAGTACTTC. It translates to CSVGRDRAIHEQYF.

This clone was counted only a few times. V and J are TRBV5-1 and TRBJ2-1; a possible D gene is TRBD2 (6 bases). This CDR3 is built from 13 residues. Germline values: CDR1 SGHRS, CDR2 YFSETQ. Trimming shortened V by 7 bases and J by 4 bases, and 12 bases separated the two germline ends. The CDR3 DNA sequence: TGCGCCAGCGAGGGGACTGGATACAATGAGCAGTTCTTC. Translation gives CASEGTGYNEQFF.

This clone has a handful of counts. The CDR3 nucleotides are TGTGCCAGCAGTCCTCATGCGGGTTCCCTCCGGGCGGAAGAGCAGTACTTC. As protein: CASSPHAGSLRAEEQYF. The rearrangement links TRBV27 to TRBJ2-7; maybe TRBD2 (5 bases). The CDR3 contains 17 residues. Per germline, CDR1 MNHEY and CDR2 SMNVEV (reference sequence). Trimming stripped 5 bases from V and 7 bases from J, with 27 bases between.

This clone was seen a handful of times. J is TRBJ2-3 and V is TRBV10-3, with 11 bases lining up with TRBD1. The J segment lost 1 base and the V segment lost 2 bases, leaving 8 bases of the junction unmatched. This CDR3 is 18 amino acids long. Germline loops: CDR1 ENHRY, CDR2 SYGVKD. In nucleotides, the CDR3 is TGTGCCATCAGTGAGAGGACAGGGGGCTTTCTTGGCACAGATACGCAGTATTTT. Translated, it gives CAISERTGGFLGTDTQYF.

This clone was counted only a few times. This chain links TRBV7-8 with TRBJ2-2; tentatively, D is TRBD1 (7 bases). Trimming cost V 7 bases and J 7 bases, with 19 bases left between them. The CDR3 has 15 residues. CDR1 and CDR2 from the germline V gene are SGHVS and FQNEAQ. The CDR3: CASNDAGGTVGELFF. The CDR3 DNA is TGTGCCAGCAACGACGCTGGCGGGACAGTCGGGGAGCTGTTTTTT.

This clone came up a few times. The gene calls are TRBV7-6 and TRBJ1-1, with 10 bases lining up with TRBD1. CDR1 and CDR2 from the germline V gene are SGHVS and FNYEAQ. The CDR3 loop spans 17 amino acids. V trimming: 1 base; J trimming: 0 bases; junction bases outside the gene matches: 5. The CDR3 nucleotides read TGTGCCAGCAGCTTAGAGGGGGACAGGGGATTGAACACTGAAGCTTTCTTT. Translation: CASSLEGDRGLNTEAFF.

This CDR3 is CAHGQQTGNTIYF. The CDR3 bases are TGTGCCCACGGACAGCAGACTGGAAACACCATATATTTT. The chain carries TRBV7-9 and TRBJ1-3, with a weak D call TRBD1 (6 bases). Between the trimmed V and J ends, which lost 11 bases and 2 bases, there was a span of 13 bases. The CDR3 consists of 13 residues. Germline CDR1 SEHNR, CDR2 FQNEAQ (reference sequence).

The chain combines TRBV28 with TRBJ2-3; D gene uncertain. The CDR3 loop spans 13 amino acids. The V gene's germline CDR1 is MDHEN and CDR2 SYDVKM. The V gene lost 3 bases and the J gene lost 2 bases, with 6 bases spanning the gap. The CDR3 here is CASSLIYTDTQYF. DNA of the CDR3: TGTGCCAGCAGTTTGATCTACACAGATACGCAGTATTTT.

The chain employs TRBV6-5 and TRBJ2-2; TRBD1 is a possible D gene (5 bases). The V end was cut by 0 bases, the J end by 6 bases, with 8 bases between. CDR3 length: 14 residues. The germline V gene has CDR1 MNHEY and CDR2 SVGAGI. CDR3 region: CASSYSGVPGELFF. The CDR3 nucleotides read TGTGCCAGCAGTTACTCAGGGGTCCCCGGGGAGCTGTTTTTT.

The CDR3 nucleotides read TGTGCCAGCAGCTTAGTCGCCGGGGATACTGAAGCTTTCTTT. Translated: CASSLVAGDTEAFF. The V call is TRBV11-2, the J call TRBJ1-1; no clear D gene. CDR3 length equals 14 residues. Trimming removed 1 base from V and 5 bases from J, with 11 bases in between. In germline, CDR1 is SGHAT, CDR2 FQNNGV.

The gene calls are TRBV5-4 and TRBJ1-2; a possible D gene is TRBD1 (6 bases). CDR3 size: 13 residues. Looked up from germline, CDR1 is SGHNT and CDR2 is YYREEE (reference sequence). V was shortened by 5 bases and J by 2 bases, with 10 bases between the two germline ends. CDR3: CASSEGVNYGYTF. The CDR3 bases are TGTGCCAGCAGTGAGGGGGTAAACTATGGCTACACCTTC. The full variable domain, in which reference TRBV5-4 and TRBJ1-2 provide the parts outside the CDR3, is ETGVTQSPTHLIKTRGQQVTLRCSSQSGHNTVSWYQQALGQGPQFIFQYYREEENGRGNFPPRFSGLQFPNYSSELNVNALELDDSALYLCASSEGVNYGYTFGSGTRLTVV.

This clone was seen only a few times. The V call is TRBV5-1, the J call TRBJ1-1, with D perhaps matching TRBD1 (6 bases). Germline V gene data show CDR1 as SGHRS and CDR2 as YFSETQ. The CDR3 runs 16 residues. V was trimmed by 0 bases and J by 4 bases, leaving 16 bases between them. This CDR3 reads CASSLGGGGSGTEAFF. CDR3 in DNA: TGCGCCAGCAGCTTGGGAGGCGGGGGCTCCGGCACTGAAGCTTTCTTT.

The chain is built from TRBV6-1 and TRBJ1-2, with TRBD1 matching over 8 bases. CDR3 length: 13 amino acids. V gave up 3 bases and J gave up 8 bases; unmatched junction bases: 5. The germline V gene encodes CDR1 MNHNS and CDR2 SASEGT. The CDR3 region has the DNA TGTGCCAGCAGTGAGACAGGGGTAGGAGGCTACACCTTC. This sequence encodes CASSETGVGGYTF.

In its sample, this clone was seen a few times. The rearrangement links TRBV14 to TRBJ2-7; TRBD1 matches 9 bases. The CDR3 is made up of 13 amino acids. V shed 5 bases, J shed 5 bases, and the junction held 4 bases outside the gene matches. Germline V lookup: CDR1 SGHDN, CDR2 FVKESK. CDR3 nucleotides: TGTGCCAGCAGCTCGGGACAGGGAAACGAGCAGTACTTC. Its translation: CASSSGQGNEQYF.

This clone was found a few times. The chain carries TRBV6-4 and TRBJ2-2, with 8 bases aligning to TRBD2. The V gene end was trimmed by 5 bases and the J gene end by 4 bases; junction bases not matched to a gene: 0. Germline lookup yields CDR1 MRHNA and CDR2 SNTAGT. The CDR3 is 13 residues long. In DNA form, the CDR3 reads TGTGCCAGCAGTAGCGGGAGCACCGGGGAGCTGTTTTTT. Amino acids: CASSSGSTGELFF.

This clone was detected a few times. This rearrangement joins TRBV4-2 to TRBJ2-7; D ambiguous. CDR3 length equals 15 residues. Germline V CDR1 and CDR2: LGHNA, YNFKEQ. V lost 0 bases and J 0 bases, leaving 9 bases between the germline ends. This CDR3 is CASSQEVLSSYEQYF. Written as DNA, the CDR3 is TGTGCCAGCAGCCAAGAGGTACTTAGCTCCTACGAGCAGTACTTC.

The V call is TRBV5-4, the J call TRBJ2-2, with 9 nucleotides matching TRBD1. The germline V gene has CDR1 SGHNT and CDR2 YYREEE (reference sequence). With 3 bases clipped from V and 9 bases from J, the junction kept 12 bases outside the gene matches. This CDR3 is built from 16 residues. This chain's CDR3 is CASSSSKSGQGRELFF. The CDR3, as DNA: TGTGCCAGCAGCTCCTCAAAGTCGGGACAGGGAAGGGAGCTGTTTTTT.

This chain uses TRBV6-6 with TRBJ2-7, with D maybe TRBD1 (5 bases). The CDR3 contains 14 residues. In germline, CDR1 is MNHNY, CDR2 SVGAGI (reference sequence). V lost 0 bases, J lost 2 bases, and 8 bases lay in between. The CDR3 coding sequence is TGTGCCAGCAGTTACTCGGACACCCCCTACGAGCAGTACTTC. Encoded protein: CASSYSDTPYEQYF.